Sequencing of this T cell receptor beta chain was carried out in a study of vaccination effects on CD4 cells after COVID-19. Findings of the study overall: The study enrolled few convalescent patients and sampled no early post-infection timepoints.

Prior to sequencing, the ViraFEST assay stimulated PBMC with viral peptide pools, which expanded the antigen-specific CD4+ T cells. Once cultured for roughly nine days, the cells underwent separation to obtain CD4+ T cells. The individual was infected with SARS-CoV-2 between March and December 2020, as confirmed by PCR. This clone was counted once. No antigen is known for it. Only in-frame clones appear in the TCRdb table, and some are missing; sequencing was by immunoSEQ multiplex PCR. Of 20,000 to 30,000 clones in the sample, about three quarters are singletons; the top ten hold 15% to 20%. Germline CDR1 reads MNHEY; CDR2 reads SVGAGI. The V gene end was trimmed by 6 bases and the J gene end by 3 bases; junction bases not matched to a gene: 6. The CDR3 is made up of 15 amino acids.

This TCR derives from a human donor who had a prior SARS-CoV-2 infection. The specimen was CD4+ T cells from PBMCs cultured with SARS-CoV-2 spike peptides, collected before COVID-19 vaccination. J is TRBJ2-2 and V is TRBV6-5, with 8 bases that match TRBD2. The CDR3 protein is CASRLEREYTGELFF. The DNA for the CDR3 is TGTGCCAGCAGACTAGAGCGGGAGTACACCGGGGAGCTGTTTTTT.